This T cell receptor beta chain was sequenced during a study of siplizumab effects on memory and regulatory T cells. Clones were read by immunoSEQ multiplex PCR, and TCRdb kept only the in-frame ones, dropping some. There are roughly 100,000 clones in the sample; about 94% occur only once, and 0.85% to 1.2% lies in the top ten. A word on this clone: What it binds is not known.

The study's findings and limits: Unstimulated naive T cells seemed to show more diversity than memory cells did, and they also seemed to be among the major contributors to the alloresponse. A significant reduction in alloreactive sequences traceable to unstimulated CD4+ memory cells was produced by siplizumab. Confirmation was lacking for the suppressive function of proliferating Tregs derived from siplizumab cultures.

CDR1 and CDR2 (germline): SEHNR, FQNEAQ (reference sequence). Trimming took 0 bases from V and 0 from J, leaving 12 bases between them. This CDR3 is built from 16 residues. The TCR sequence derives from a human donor in good health. V gene TRBV7-9 combines with J gene TRBJ2-7; D not resolved. Sequencing used CD4+ T cells sorted from blood. The CDR3 DNA follows: TGTGCCAGCAGCTTAGCCTTGGCCGCGAGCTCCTACGAGCAGTACTTC. This gives the protein CASSLALAASSYEQYF.